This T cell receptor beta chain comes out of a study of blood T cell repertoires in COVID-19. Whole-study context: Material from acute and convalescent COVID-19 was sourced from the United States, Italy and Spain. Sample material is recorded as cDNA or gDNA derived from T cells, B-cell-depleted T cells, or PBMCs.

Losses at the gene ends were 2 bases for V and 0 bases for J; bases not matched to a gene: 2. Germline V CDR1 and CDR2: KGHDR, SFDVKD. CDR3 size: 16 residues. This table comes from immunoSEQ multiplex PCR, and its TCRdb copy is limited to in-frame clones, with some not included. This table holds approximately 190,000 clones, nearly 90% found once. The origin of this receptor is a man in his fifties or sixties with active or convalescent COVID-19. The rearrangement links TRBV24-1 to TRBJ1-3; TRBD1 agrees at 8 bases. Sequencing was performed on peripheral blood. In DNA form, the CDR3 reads TGTGCCACCAGTGATTACGGACAGGGCTCTGGAAACACCATATATTTT. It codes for CATSDYGQGSGNTIYF.